The 31 T cell receptor beta chains below were found in one sample sequenced in a study of blood T cell repertoires in COVID-19 (dated by TCRdb to the early 2020s). Receptors were amplified or captured by the immunoSEQ multiplex PCR assay. TCRdb retrieved this table from immuneACCESS and kept in-frame rearrangements only. Not all clones are present; in checked studies, unresolved V genes account for under half, and no reason is known for the remainder. Recorded for this sample are roughly 380,000 clones; over 65% of them occurred a single time. The ten top clones hold around 1% of the sample. What was sequenced was peripheral blood. These receptors all stem from a human donor with acute or convalescent COVID-19. The donor label of this sample is uncertain.

The rearrangement joins TRBV28 to TRBJ1-1, with D hard to call. CDR1 and CDR2 (germline): MDHEN, SYDVKM. The CDR3 is 11 residues long. Trimming took 5 bases from V and 9 from J, leaving 10 bases between them. CDR3: CASSGETKAFF. CDR3 nucleotides: TGTGCCAGCAGTGGAGAAACGAAAGCTTTCTTT.

This clone came up once. This chain uses TRBV5-1 with TRBJ2-7; tentatively, D is TRBD1 (5 bases). CDR3 length: 12 amino acids. Germline loops: CDR1 SGHRS, CDR2 YFSETQ. Deletions cut 4 bases from V and 4 bases from J, with 9 bases between. The CDR3 loop reads CASSRDRYEQYF. The DNA for the CDR3 is TGCGCCAGCAGCCGCGACAGATACGAGCAGTACTTC.

The chain uses TRBV7-2 and TRBJ2-1, with 8 bases identical to TRBD1. From germline, CDR1 is SGHTA and CDR2 FQGNSA. The CDR3 has 16 amino acids. V shed 1 base, J shed 4 bases, and the junction held 6 bases outside the gene matches. The chain's CDR3 is CASSLVATGGYNEQFF. The CDR3 bases are TGTGCCAGCAGCTTAGTCGCTACAGGGGGGTACAATGAGCAGTTCTTC.

The gene calls are TRBV2 and TRBJ2-2; D gene ambiguous. Per the germline V gene, CDR1 is SNHLY and CDR2 is FYNNEI. This CDR3 region has 13 residues. Trimming removed 5 bases from V and 6 bases from J, with 10 bases in between. The CDR3 region is CASSFLGPGELFF. For the CDR3, the DNA is TGTGCCAGCAGTTTCCTAGGTCCCGGGGAGCTGTTTTTT.

This chain's CDR3 is CASSQGGWPGELFF. Written as DNA, the CDR3 is TGCGCCAGCAGCCAGGGGGGCTGGCCCGGGGAGCTGTTTTTT. The chain uses TRBV5-1 and TRBJ2-2, with D possibly being TRBD1 (7 bases). The CDR3 covers 14 residues. The germline gives CDR1 SGHRS, CDR2 YFSETQ. V lost 4 bases, J lost 6 bases, and 13 bases lay in between.

CDR3 in DNA: TGTGCCAGCAGCTTAACGGGGGTGGGTCAGCCCCAGCATTTT. Translated: CASSLTGVGQPQHF. The chain recombines TRBV7-9 with TRBJ1-5; possibly TRBD1 for D (5 bases). Trimming cost V 2 bases and J 6 bases, with 11 bases left between them. Germline V lookup: CDR1 SEHNR, CDR2 FQNEAQ (reference sequence). CDR3 length: 14 amino acids.

This clone was found once. This sequence joins TRBV2 and TRBJ1-2, with D maybe TRBD1 (6 bases). CDR1 SNHLY and CDR2 FYNNEI come from the germline V gene. The CDR3 has 13 amino acids. V was clipped by 5 bases and J by 5 bases, with 12 bases between them. CDR3 amino acids: CASSPETGYGYTF. CDR3 DNA sequence: TGTGCCAGCAGTCCCGAGACAGGTTATGGCTACACCTTC.

The chain carries TRBV9 and TRBJ2-2; 13 nucleotides align to TRBD2. Germline CDR1 reads SGDLS; CDR2 reads YYNGEE. Trimming at V came to 4 bases and at J to 4 bases, leaving 4 bases not matched to a gene. The CDR3 is 16 amino acids. The CDR3 sequence: CASSSGLAGITGELFF. DNA for the CDR3: TGTGCCAGCAGCTCGGGACTAGCGGGAATCACCGGGGAGCTGTTTTTT.

The chain uses TRBV2 and TRBJ2-1; TRBD2 matches at 10 bases. The CDR3 covers 16 residues. Unmatched junction bases numbered 6, after V lost 2 bases and J lost 5 bases. CDR1 is SNHLY and CDR2 is FYNNEI in the germline V gene. The DNA for the CDR3 is TGTGCCAGCAGTGAAATTCGCCTAGCGGGGGACAATGAGCAGTTCTTC. Translating gives CASSEIRLAGDNEQFF.

The gene calls are TRBV5-6 and TRBJ2-7; D is perhaps TRBD2 (7 bases). The CDR3 consists of 16 residues. V lost 4 bases, J lost 2 bases, and 19 bases lay in between. Germline CDR1 SGHDT, CDR2 YYEEEE. The CDR3 loop reads CASSSWGGGLTYEQYF. The DNA for the CDR3 is TGTGCCAGCAGCAGTTGGGGAGGGGGACTTACCTACGAGCAGTACTTC.

CDR3 protein: CASSDYGGSTEAFF. CDR3 coding DNA: TGTGCCAGCAGTGACTATGGGGGGAGCACTGAAGCTTTCTTT. The chain carries TRBV6-4 and TRBJ1-1; maybe TRBD1 (5 bases). The V end lost 1 base, the J end lost 4 bases, and 10 bases lay between the germline ends. This CDR3 has 14 residues. Germline V lookup: CDR1 MRHNA, CDR2 SNTAGT.

The chain joins TRBV2 to TRBJ1-5, with TRBD1 matching over 7 bases. CDR3 length: 16 residues. Germline CDR1 reads SNHLY; CDR2 reads FYNNEI. J was trimmed by 2 bases and V by 6 bases; bases with no gene match: 10. Here the CDR3 reads CASRPETGRGNQPQHF. The CDR3 DNA is TGTGCCAGCAGACCGGAGACAGGGCGAGGCAATCAGCCCCAGCATTTT.

The V gene is TRBV5-1, the J gene TRBJ1-1; TRBD1 matches 8 bases. J gave up 4 bases and V 0 bases, and 5 bases lay outside the gene matches. This CDR3 comprises 15 residues. Looked up from germline, CDR1 is SGHRS and CDR2 is YFSETQ. As DNA, the CDR3 is TGCGCCAGCAGCTTGGGGACAGGGCTGATCACTGAAGCTTTCTTT. Its protein is CASSLGTGLITEAFF. Drawing the rest from reference TRBV5-1 and TRBJ1-1, the complete variable domain is KAGVTQTPRYLIKTRGQQVTLSCSPISGHRSVSWYQQTPGQGLQFLFEYFSETQRNKGNFPGRFSGRQFSNSRSEMNVSTLELGDSALYLCASSLGTGLITEAFFGQGTRLTVV.

V usage is TRBV6-5 and J usage is TRBJ2-3; possible D gene TRBD2, 6 bases. Looked up from germline, CDR1 is MNHEY and CDR2 is SVGAGI. The V gene lost 8 bases and the J gene lost 0 bases, with 15 bases spanning the gap. This CDR3 has 15 residues. The CDR3 DNA follows: TGTGCCAGCTCCCCTCTTGGGACTAGCACAGATACGCAGTATTTT. Protein sequence: CASSPLGTSTDTQYF.

The chain has TRBV5-1 and TRBJ1-6; a weak D match, TRBD1 (5 bases). Trimming pared 0 bases from V and 6 bases from J, leaving 13 bases between. In germline, CDR1 is SGHRS, CDR2 YFSETQ. CDR3 length: 16 amino acids. CDR3 in DNA: TGCGCCAGCAGCTTGGGAGGCCAGGGATCTAATTCACCCCTCCACTTT. Protein product: CASSLGGQGSNSPLHF.

This clone was counted once. V and J are TRBV28 and TRBJ2-7; 9 bases are shared with TRBD1. V trimming: 3 bases; J trimming: 6 bases; junction bases outside the gene matches: 6. The CDR3 extends over 14 amino acids. Germline V gene data show CDR1 as MDHEN and CDR2 as SYDVKM. In nucleotides, the CDR3 is TGTGCCAGCAGTTTGGGTACAGGGGGCCCCGAGCAGTACTTC. This gives the protein CASSLGTGGPEQYF.

This clone showed up just a few times. V gene TRBV5-4 combines with J gene TRBJ1-1; 12 bases agree with TRBD1. Germline CDR1 reads SGHNT; CDR2 reads YYREEE (reference sequence). This CDR3 comprises 17 residues. The J segment lost 0 bases and the V segment lost 4 bases, leaving 7 bases of the junction unmatched. CDR3 nucleotides: TGTGCCAGCAGCACCCGGGACAGGGGGCTCCTGAACACTGAAGCTTTCTTT. It specifies CASSTRDRGLLNTEAFF.

The chain links TRBV6-2 or TRBV6-3 to TRBJ2-3; TRBD2 matches at 12 bases. V trimming: 5 bases; J trimming: 3 bases; junction bases outside the gene matches: 12. The CDR3 runs to 18 residues. Germline-derived CDR1 and CDR2 are MNHEY and SVGEGT. CDR3 DNA: TGTGCCAGCAGTCGCTTCGCTAGCGGGGGGGCTTATACAGATACGCAGTATTTT. Translating gives CASSRFASGGAYTDTQYF.

The rearrangement joins TRBV6-1 to TRBJ1-1; TRBD1 aligns across 11 bases. V shed 3 bases and J 1 base; nucleotides not matched to a gene: 10. The CDR3 is made up of 18 amino acids. Germline CDR1 reads MNHNS; CDR2 reads SASEGT. CDR3 sequence reads: CASSDGSGQGGKNTEAFF. The CDR3 DNA is TGTGCCAGCAGTGACGGCTCGGGACAGGGGGGTAAGAACACTGAAGCTTTCTTT.

V usage is TRBV5-1 and J usage is TRBJ1-4, with 11 bases fitting TRBD1. J was trimmed by 5 bases and V by 2 bases; bases with no gene match: 8. The CDR3 runs to 17 residues. Germline CDR1 is SGHRS and CDR2 is YFSETQ. CDR3 in amino acids: CASSFGQGALPNEKLFF. CDR3 coding DNA: TGCGCCAGCAGCTTCGGACAGGGGGCGCTTCCCAATGAAAAACTGTTTTTT. Drawing the rest from reference TRBV5-1 and TRBJ1-4, the complete variable domain is KAGVTQTPRYLIKTRGQQVTLSCSPISGHRSVSWYQQTPGQGLQFLFEYFSETQRNKGNFPGRFSGRQFSNSRSEMNVSTLELGDSALYLCASSFGQGALPNEKLFFGSGTQLSVL.

This clone was seen only once. This chain links TRBV11-2 with TRBJ2-3; no clear D. V lost 2 bases, J lost 0 bases, and 9 bases lay in between. Germline V gene sequence: CDR1 SGHAT, CDR2 FQNNGV. This CDR3 has 15 amino acids. In DNA, the CDR3 is TGTGCCAGCAGCTTAACTCCGCGGAGCACAGATACGCAGTATTTT. It is translated as CASSLTPRSTDTQYF.

J is TRBJ2-2 and V is TRBV28; 7 nucleotides line up with TRBD2. This CDR3 comprises 15 residues. CDR1 is MDHEN and CDR2 is SYDVKM in the germline V gene. V shed 5 bases and J 5 bases; nucleotides not matched to a gene: 8. The CDR3 DNA is TGTGCCAGCAGTGGGGGAGGGATTCTTACCGGGGAGCTGTTTTTT. Its translation: CASSGGGILTGELFF.

This CDR3 reads CASSPSWGFLLAGHNEQFF. DNA of the CDR3: TGCGCCAGCAGCCCGTCTTGGGGTTTCCTACTAGCGGGTCACAATGAGCAGTTCTTC. The rearrangement uses TRBV23-1 and TRBJ2-1; TRBD2 matches 9 bases. TRBV23-1 is filed as an ORF, its function uncertain. The CDR3 consists of 19 residues. After removal of 6 bases from V and 5 bases from J, the junction contained 20 bases not matched to a gene.

The chain joins TRBV15 to TRBJ1-2, with TRBD1 matching over 9 bases. This CDR3 has 12 amino acids. V lost 1 base and J lost 12; bases outside the gene matches: 3. The germline CDR1 and CDR2 sequences are LNHNV and YYDKDF (reference sequence). Written as DNA, the CDR3 is TGTGCCACCAGCAGAGGGGACAGGGAAAACACCTTC. Amino acid sequence: CATSRGDRENTF.

The chain joins TRBV19 to TRBJ1-5; no reliable D call. This CDR3 comprises 16 residues. Germline V gives CDR1 LNHDA, CDR2 SQIVND (reference sequence). Trimming shortened V by 2 bases and J by 6 bases, and 17 bases separated the two germline ends. The CDR3 coding sequence is TGTGCCAGTAGTATATATGGCGGAGTCCGATCTCAGCCCCAGCATTTT. The encoded protein is CASSIYGGVRSQPQHF. Complete variable domain (other parts from reference TRBV19 and TRBJ1-5): DGGITQSPKYLFRKEGQNVTLSCEQNLNHDAMYWYRQDPGQGLRLIYYSQIVNDFQKGDIAEGYSVSREKKESFPLTVTSAQKNPTAFYLCASSIYGGVRSQPQHFGDGTRLSIL.

This chain uses TRBV6-1 with TRBJ1-2; TRBD1 aligns across 10 bases. Germline-derived CDR1 and CDR2 are MNHNS and SASEGT. The CDR3 sequence is 14 residues long. Germline trimming cut 4 bases from V and 6 bases from J; bases unmatched to any gene: 5. The CDR3 loop is CASSADRGRDGYTF. CDR3 bases: TGTGCCAGCAGTGCGGACAGGGGGAGAGATGGCTACACCTTC.

This clone was counted many times. The rearrangement links TRBV2 to TRBJ2-5; 9 bases map to TRBD2. This CDR3 comprises 15 residues. Germline assignment: CDR1 SNHLY and CDR2 FYNNEI. Germline trimming cut 10 bases from V and 4 bases from J; bases unmatched to any gene: 13. CDR3 nucleotides: TGTGCCACCAAGCCCGGGCGGGGGGGCCTAGAGACCCAGTACTTC. Residues: CATKPGRGGLETQYF.

The chain carries TRBV29-1 and TRBJ2-7, with 8 bases identical to TRBD1. There are 14 residues in the CDR3. Trimming cost V 6 bases and J 9 bases; bases outside gene matches: 16. Germline CDR1 is SQVTM and CDR2 is ANQGSEA. CDR3 sequence: CSVLNPGQALGQYF. The CDR3, as DNA: TGCAGCGTGCTAAACCCGGGACAGGCCCTGGGGCAGTACTTC.

The CDR3 is CASQGFDYGYTF. In DNA form, the CDR3 reads TGTGCCAGCCAGGGTTTCGACTATGGCTACACCTTC. The chain has TRBV2 and TRBJ1-2; possible D gene TRBD1, 5 bases. V was shortened by 8 bases and J by 3 bases, with 10 bases between the two germline ends. From germline, CDR1 is SNHLY and CDR2 FYNNEI. The CDR3 has 12 residues.

This rearrangement joins TRBV9 to TRBJ1-6, with TRBD1 identical over 7 bases. V trimming: 4 bases; J trimming: 6 bases; junction bases outside the gene matches: 4. The germline V gene encodes CDR1 SGDLS and CDR2 YYNGEE. This CDR3 has 14 amino acids. For the CDR3, the DNA is TGTGCCAGCAGCCTCGGGACAGCTAATTCACCCCTCCACTTT. Translated: CASSLGTANSPLHF.

The gene calls are TRBV30 and TRBJ1-1; D is ambiguous. V lost 2 bases, J lost 0 bases, and 7 bases lay in between. Per the germline V gene, CDR1 is GTSNPN and CDR2 is SVGIG (reference sequence). The CDR3 loop spans 13 amino acids. The CDR3 reads CAWSFGLNTEAFF. The CDR3 nucleotides read TGTGCCTGGAGTTTCGGTCTGAACACTGAAGCTTTCTTT. The full variable domain, rest sourced from reference TRBV30 and TRBJ1-1, is SQTIHQWPATLVQPVGSPLSLECTVEGTSNPNLYWYRQAAGRGLQLLFYSVGIGQISSEVPQNLSASRPQDRQFILSSKKLLLSDSGFYLCAWSFGLNTEAFFGQGTRLTVV.